The clone carrying this T cell receptor (beta chain) was detected many times. What it recognizes is unknown. This specimen comes from a study of response to subunit inactivated influenza vaccine. Study results and caveats: Authors proposed each seasonal influenza vaccination draws in few new T cells.

TCRdb itself ran the RT-PCR reads through MiXCR, one entry per CDR3 protein. This sample carries a few hundred thousand distinct CDR3 sequences, 20% to 25% of them seen once, and the ten largest clones take 10%. The germline CDR1 and CDR2 sequences are MDHEN and SYDVKM. The CDR3 has 14 amino acids. Trimming took off 1 base at V and 0 bases at J, with 6 bases between the two ends. J is TRBJ1-1 and V is TRBV28; D call uncertain. Sequencing was performed on PBMCs from blood, taken 21 months after vaccination. The source is a man aged 45-69 years who received an inactivated influenza vaccine. The CDR3 here is CASSLSTVNTEAFF. In DNA form, the CDR3 reads TGTGCCAGCAGTTTATCAACAGTGAACACTGAAGCTTTCTTT.